This TCR beta chain stems from a study of shared clonotypes between healthy human individuals. Naive-designated CD8 cells lacked CD45RO, were positively enriched for CCR7, and omitted terminally differentiated effector memory CD45RA+ cells. Donors, without exception, were Caucasian adults residing in Nashville, Tennessee. General study results and limits: Around 5% was the fraction of naive CD4 clonotypes found shared across four donors. Non-shared clonotypes showed lower generation probabilities than clonotypes common to all four donors.

This clone was counted once. Its target is unknown. Germline assignment: CDR1 PRHDT and CDR2 FYEKMQ (reference sequence). CDR3 length: 13 amino acids. V was trimmed by 8 bases and J by 1 base, leaving 11 bases between them. Method: immunoSEQ multiplex PCR; TCRdb's copy keeps in-frame clones and lacks some. Here the sample spans 1.5 million to 2.5 million clones, roughly 95% being singletons. This receptor was identified in a man aged 18 to 35 in good health. Specimen: naive CD8+ T cells sorted from blood. The chain has TRBV13 and TRBJ1-1, with D unclear. The CDR3 DNA follows: TGTGCCAGCCGGAGGGAGGAGAACACTGAAGCTTTCTTT. It codes for CASRREENTEAFF.